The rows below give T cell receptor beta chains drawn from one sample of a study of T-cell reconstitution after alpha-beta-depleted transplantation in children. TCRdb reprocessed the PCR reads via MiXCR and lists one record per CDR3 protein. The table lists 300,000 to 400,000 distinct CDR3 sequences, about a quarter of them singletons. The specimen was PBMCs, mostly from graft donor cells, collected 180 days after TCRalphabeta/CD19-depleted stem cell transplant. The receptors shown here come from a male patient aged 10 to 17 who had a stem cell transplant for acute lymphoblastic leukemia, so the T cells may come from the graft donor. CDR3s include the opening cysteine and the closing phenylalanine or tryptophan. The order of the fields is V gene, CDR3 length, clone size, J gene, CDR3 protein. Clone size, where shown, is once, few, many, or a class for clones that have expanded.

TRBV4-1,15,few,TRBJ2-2,CASSQLSPNTGELFF
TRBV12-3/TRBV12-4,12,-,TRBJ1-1,CASSPRTPEAFF
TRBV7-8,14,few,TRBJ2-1,CASSLDREAGEQFF
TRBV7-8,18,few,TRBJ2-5,CASSPMTGTRFVQETQYF
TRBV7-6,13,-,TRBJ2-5,CASSGQRGETQYF
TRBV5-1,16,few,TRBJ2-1,CASSPPRLAGVNEQFF
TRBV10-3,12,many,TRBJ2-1,CAKSGAWDEQFF
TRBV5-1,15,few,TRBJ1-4,CASSLDSPRGEKLFF
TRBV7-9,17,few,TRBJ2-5,CASSPIKGDRGKETQYF
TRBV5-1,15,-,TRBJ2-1,CASSPSMSSYNEQFF
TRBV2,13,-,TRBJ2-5,CASSASFQETQYF
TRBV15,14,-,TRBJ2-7,CATSTSGTEDEQYF
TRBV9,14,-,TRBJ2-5,CASSVIAGSETQYF
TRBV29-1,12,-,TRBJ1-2,CSGRTGIYGYTF
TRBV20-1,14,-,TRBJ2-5,CSAKGPLTGETQYF
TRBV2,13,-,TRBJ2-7,CAWGKDGTYEQYF
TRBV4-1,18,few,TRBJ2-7,CASSQDVASGRLSYEQYF
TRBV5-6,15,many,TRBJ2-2,CASSFWGANTGELFF
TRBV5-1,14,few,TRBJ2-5,CASSETGMEETQYF
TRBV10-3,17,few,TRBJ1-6,CAISEVEAGEDNSPLHF
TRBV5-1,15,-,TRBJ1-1,CASSGTGSLNTEAFF
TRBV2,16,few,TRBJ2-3,CAITKKGLDSTDTQYF
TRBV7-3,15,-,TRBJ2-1,CASSSLGGGKNEQFF
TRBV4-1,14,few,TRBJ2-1,CASTIAGVVHEQFF
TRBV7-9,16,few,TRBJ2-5,CASSVYGTSVGETQYF
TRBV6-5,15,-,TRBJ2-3,CASSYAGVRTDTQYF
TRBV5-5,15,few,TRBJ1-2,CASSFPGDRFYGYTF
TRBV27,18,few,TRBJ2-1,CASSLHPTHRVAYNEQFF
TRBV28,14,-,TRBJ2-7,CASSLSGGGGEQYF
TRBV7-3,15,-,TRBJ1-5,CARSSQGARNQPQHF
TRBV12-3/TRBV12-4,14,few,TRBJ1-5,CASAQTGVGQPQHF